These 11 T cell receptor beta chains were sequenced from one sample in a study of blood T cell repertoires in COVID-19. Sequenced by immunoSEQ multiplex PCR; TCRdb stores in-frame clones only, minus some. The table shows tens of thousands of clones, with approximately 91% occurring only once. The sequencing input was peripheral blood. These receptors were collected from a man in his 70s with acute or convalescent COVID-19.

This sequence joins TRBV4-2 and TRBJ2-2; 9 positions agree with TRBD2. CDR3 length equals 15 residues. CDR1 and CDR2 from the germline V gene are LGHNA and YNFKEQ. Trimming took 6 bases from V and 7 from J; bases not matched to a gene: 9. The CDR3 reads CASRAGLARGGELFF. In DNA form, the CDR3 reads TGTGCCAGCAGGGCCGGACTAGCGAGGGGCGGGGAGCTGTTTTTT.

The count of this clone is one. The DNA of the CDR3 is TGTGCCACCAGTCCCCATCGGGGCGGGGAGCTGTTTTTT. Translating it yields CATSPHRGGELFF. The chain carries TRBV24-1 and TRBJ2-2; D is possibly TRBD2 (5 bases). V was shortened by 6 bases and J by 7 bases, with 11 bases between the two germline ends. Per the germline V gene, CDR1 is KGHDR and CDR2 is SFDVKD. This CDR3 spans 13 amino acids.

The genes are TRBV6-1 and TRBJ1-1; 7 nucleotides align to TRBD1. The CDR3 loop spans 15 amino acids. The V and J ends lost 1 base and 5 bases, in that order; junction bases with no gene match: 7. Germline CDR1 is MNHNS and CDR2 is SASEGT. CDR3 bases: TGTGCCAGCAGTGAAGTAACGAGCAGGGGGACTGAAGCTTTCTTT. Its protein product is CASSEVTSRGTEAFF.

V is TRBV3-1 (or the pseudogene TRBV3-2) and J is TRBJ1-6, with a tentative D call TRBD1 (6 bases). Germline V CDR1 and CDR2: LGHDT, YNNKEL (reference sequence). CDR3 size: 17 residues. V lost 6 bases, J lost 2 bases, and 17 bases lay in between. DNA of the CDR3: TGTGCCAGCAGACTTACTCACGGGGACACCTATAATTCACCCCTCCACTTT. Residues: CASRLTHGDTYNSPLHF.

This rearrangement joins TRBV4-3 to TRBJ1-1; D remains unclear. This CDR3 is built from 14 residues. The germline gives CDR1 LGHNA, CDR2 YSLEER. Trimming took 0 bases from V and 13 from J, leaving 18 bases between them. The CDR3 spells CASSQDGRAGPVFF. CDR3 sequence (DNA): TGCGCCAGCAGCCAAGATGGGAGGGCCGGGCCGGTTTTCTTT.

This clone occurred once. The chain uses TRBV6-1 and TRBJ1-3, with D possibly TRBD1 on 5 matching bases. This CDR3 contains 15 residues. V was shortened by 3 bases and J by 5 bases, with 14 bases between the two germline ends. CDR1 and CDR2 from the germline V gene are MNHNS and SASEGT. The DNA for the CDR3 is TGTGCCAGCAGTGACGTAGCAAGGGGAAGAAACACCATATATTTT. Its protein is CASSDVARGRNTIYF.

The chain uses TRBV28 and TRBJ1-3; unclear D gene. The germline gives CDR1 MDHEN, CDR2 SYDVKM. Trimming cost V 10 bases and J 0 bases, with 16 bases left between them. There are 15 residues in the CDR3. CDR3 DNA sequence: TGTGCCACCCTAGGAGGGCTGTTCTCTGGAAACACCATATATTTT. Its translation: CATLGGLFSGNTIYF.

V and J are TRBV18 and TRBJ2-1; D may be TRBD2 (6 bases). This CDR3 has 15 residues. Germline lookup yields CDR1 KGHSH and CDR2 LQKENI. Trimming left V 0 bases short and J 5 bases short, with 11 bases between. CDR3 coding DNA: TGTGCCAGCTCACCACCTACGCGGACTAACAATGAGCAGTTCTTC. It is translated as CASSPPTRTNNEQFF.

The V and J genes are TRBV5-6 and TRBJ2-2; 9 nucleotides agree with TRBD2. Per the germline V gene, CDR1 is SGHDT and CDR2 is YYEEEE. CDR3 size: 19 residues. The junction had 18 bases not matched to a gene; V was cut back by 4 bases and J by 5 bases. The CDR3 DNA reads TGTGCCAGCAGCCGGCGGGGACTAGCCGAACACAGCAGTACCGGGGAGCTGTTTTTT. Translation: CASSRRGLAEHSSTGELFF.

The chain couples TRBV21-1 to TRBJ2-7; no check of the table's D call, TRBD1, against the DNA was made. TRBV21-1 is noted as a pseudogene. This CDR3 has 16 residues. CDR3 sequence: CASSTTPRDRGSEQYF. The CDR3 region has the DNA TGTGCCAGCAGCACAACACCCCGGGACAGGGGTTCCGAGCAGTACTTC.

The CDR3, as DNA: TGTGCCAGCAGCTCGCGTCCGGGACTTATGAACACTGAAGCTTTCTTT. It encodes CASSSRPGLMNTEAFF. The chain couples TRBV11-2 to TRBJ1-1; D is possibly TRBD1 (5 bases). The V gene's germline CDR1 is SGHAT and CDR2 FQNNGV. This CDR3 spans 16 amino acids. V lost 4 bases and J lost 0, with 15 bases in between.